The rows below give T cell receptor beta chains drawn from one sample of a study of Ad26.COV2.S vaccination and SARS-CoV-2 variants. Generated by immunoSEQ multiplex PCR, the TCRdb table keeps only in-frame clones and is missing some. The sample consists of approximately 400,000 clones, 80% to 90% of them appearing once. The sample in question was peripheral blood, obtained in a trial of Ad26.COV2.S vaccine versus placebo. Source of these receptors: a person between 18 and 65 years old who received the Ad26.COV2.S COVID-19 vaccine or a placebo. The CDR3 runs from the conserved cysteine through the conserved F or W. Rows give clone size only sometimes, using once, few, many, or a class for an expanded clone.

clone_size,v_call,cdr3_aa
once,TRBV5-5,CASSLGDRVYGYTF
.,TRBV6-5,CASSLTQGGNYGYTF
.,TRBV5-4,CASSSEGQYVETQYF
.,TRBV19,CASSIRGSTDTQYF
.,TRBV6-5,CASSYSFQIPSYEQYF
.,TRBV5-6,CASSLPGRVETQYF
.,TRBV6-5,CASSLDRFEDGYTF
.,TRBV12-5,CASGPEGGRNSPLHF
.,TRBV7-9,CASSNRRQGGNYGYTF
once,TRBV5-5,CASQGSINEKLFF
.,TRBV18,CASSPGRQAAREQYF
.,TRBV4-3,CASSQDRGQGVLGITF
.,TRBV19,CASRNSLGVYYGYTF
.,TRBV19,CASSLTGERNIQYF
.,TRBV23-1,CANGGSETQYF
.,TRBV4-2,CASSQGADPYEQYF
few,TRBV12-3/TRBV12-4,CASSFFRTQPQHF
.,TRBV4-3,CASSQGVFANTGELFF
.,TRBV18,CASSQRMNTEAFF
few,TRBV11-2,CASSSGQGGSGNTIYF
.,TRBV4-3,CASSQSLGNYGYTF
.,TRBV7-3,CASSSSLGSPQHF
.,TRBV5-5,CASSNSPYQETQYF
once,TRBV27,CASSSAVGGGYGYTF
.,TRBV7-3,CASSPDRVSYNEQFF
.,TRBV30,CAWSVQYEQYF
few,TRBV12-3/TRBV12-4,CASSLAWTEAFF
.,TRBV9,CASSLGLGDTYEQYF
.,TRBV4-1,CASSQTLGLVDEQFF
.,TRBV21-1,CASSKVEGGLTNEKLFF
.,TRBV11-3,CASTTGQSNSPLHF
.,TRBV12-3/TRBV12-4,CASSFAGNEQYF
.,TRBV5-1,CASSLRDPPPSSYEQYF
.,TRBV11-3,CASSLGPLSLSYEQYF
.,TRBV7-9,CASSSLDRSEKLFF
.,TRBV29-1,CSVVSPTRREQYF
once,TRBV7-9,CASRGDNNSPLHF
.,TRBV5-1,CASSPETGRHTEAFF
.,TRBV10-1,CASSADSTDTQYF
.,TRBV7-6,CASSLGGESPLHF
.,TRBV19,CASSMAGVEQFF
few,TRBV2,CASSRFGRERQETQYF
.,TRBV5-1,CASKGPSQETQYF
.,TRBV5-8,CASSLAPGRYTIYF
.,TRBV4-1,CASSPKSRGGRVGNEKLFF
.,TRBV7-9,CASRVSGTTDTQYF
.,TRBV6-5,CASGRLGQGTDTQYF
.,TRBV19,CASSIWGSTEAFF
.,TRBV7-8,CASSLAAGIGAYGYTF